This T cell receptor beta chain was obtained from a study of T cell changes during pregnancy in multiple sclerosis. Profiled with immunoSEQ multiplex PCR; TCRdb holds only in-frame clones, not every one. The sample carries about 54,000 clones, more than 90% recorded once. CDR1 and CDR2 from the germline V gene are LNHDA and SQIVND (reference sequence). V was shortened by 4 bases and J by 3 bases, with 16 bases between the two germline ends. CDR3 length: 15 residues. This sequence originates from a female donor in good health, enrolled as a control in a pregnancy study. The chain uses TRBV19 and TRBJ2-7; D perhaps matches TRBD2 (7 bases). The sample in question was peripheral blood, obtained after pregnancy. The CDR3 region has the DNA TGTGCCAGTAGTACCCTAGTAGGGGGGGGCTACGAGCAGTACTTC. Its translation: CASSTLVGGGYEQYF.